Following are 21 T cell receptor beta chains from one sample sequenced in a study of T-cell reconstitution after alpha-beta-depleted transplantation in children. The authors prepared the TCRbeta library with unique molecular identifiers. TCRdb used MiXCR to reprocess the PCR reads, holding one entry per CDR3 protein. The sample carries about 400,000 distinct CDR3 sequences, over 20% recorded once. Sequencing was performed on PBMCs from the stem cell graft donor, taken from the stem cell graft. These receptors came from a human donor who donated a stem cell graft to a child with acute myeloid leukemia.

The J gene is TRBJ2-1, the V gene TRBV6-2 or TRBV6-3; 7 bases line up with TRBD1. With V trimmed by 5 bases and J by 6 bases, 7 bases remained unmatched. The CDR3 runs to 14 residues. Per germline, CDR1 MNHEY and CDR2 SVGEGT. The DNA for the CDR3 is TGTGCCAGCAGTCACACGAACAGGGGCAATGAGCAGTTCTTC. Its translation is CASSHTNRGNEQFF.

A remark on this clonotype: Relative to the germline gene, one junction end is altered; a read error may explain this. The rearrangement uses TRBV7-2 and TRBJ1-4; D might be TRBD1 (6 bases). CDR3 length: 15 residues. Germline loops: CDR1 SGHTA, CDR2 FQGNSA. This CDR3 is CDSSTRTATNEKLFF. The DNA for the CDR3 is TGTGACAGCAGCACCCGGACAGCAACTAATGAAAAACTGTTTTTT.

The gene calls are TRBV20-1 and TRBJ2-5; 7 bases line up with TRBD1. Trimming at V came to 6 bases and at J to 1 base, leaving 17 bases not matched to a gene. The CDR3 consists of 17 residues. The germline V gene has CDR1 DFQATT and CDR2 SNEGSKA (reference sequence). The CDR3 reads CSATTPTGWDGQETQYF. In DNA, the CDR3 is TGCAGTGCAACGACACCGACAGGGTGGGACGGCCAAGAGACCCAGTACTTC.

The chain combines TRBV12-3 or TRBV12-4 with TRBJ2-7; tentatively, D is TRBD2 (6 bases). The germline V and J ends were trimmed by 6 bases and 2 bases, with 17 bases remaining between them. CDR3 length equals 15 residues. The chain's CDR3 is CASSSAGRLPYEQYF. The CDR3 DNA follows: TGTGCCAGCAGCTCGGCGGGACGGCTTCCCTACGAGCAGTACTTC.

Only a few counts were recorded for this clonotype. The gene calls are TRBV10-3 and TRBJ2-7; D might be TRBD2 (5 bases). Germline CDR1 is ENHRY and CDR2 is SYGVKD. The V end was cut by 4 bases, the J end by 3 bases, with 7 bases between. CDR3 length: 12 residues. CDR3 protein: CAISAGFYEQYF. The CDR3 nucleotides read TGTGCCATCAGTGCGGGGTTCTACGAGCAGTACTTC.

The gene calls are TRBV29-1 and TRBJ2-2, with a tentative D call TRBD1 (5 bases). The V gene's germline CDR1 is SQVTM and CDR2 ANQGSEA. CDR3 length equals 15 residues. V gave up 4 bases and J gave up 0 bases, with 12 bases separating them. CDR3 nucleotide sequence: TGCAGCGTTGGGCGTGGGGCTTCGAACACCGGGGAGCTGTTTTTT. As protein: CSVGRGASNTGELFF.

This clonotype was picked up a small number of times. The chain carries TRBV2 and TRBJ2-1; the match to TRBD2 covers 7 bases. CDR3 size: 14 residues. J lost 6 bases, V lost 1 base, and 3 bases had no gene match. CDR1 is SNHLY, CDR2 FYNNEI, per germline. CDR3 nucleotides: TGTGCCAGCAGTGAAGGACTAGCTGTCAATGAGCAGTTCTTC. This sequence encodes CASSEGLAVNEQFF. The whole variable domain, remainder taken from reference TRBV2 and TRBJ2-1, is EPEVTQTPSHQVTQMGQEVILRCVPISNHLYFYWYRQILGQKVEFLVSFYNNEISEKSEIFDDQFSVERPDGSNFTLKIRSTKLEDSAMYFCASSEGLAVNEQFFGPGTRLTVL.

This sequence joins TRBV20-1 and TRBJ1-2, with unresolved D. The CDR3 is 13 amino acids. CDR1 and CDR2 from the germline V gene are DFQATT and SNEGSKA (reference sequence). V was trimmed by 3 bases and J by 3 bases, leaving 11 bases between them. The chain's CDR3 is CSASRPGDYGYTF. The CDR3, as DNA: TGCAGTGCTAGTAGGCCCGGGGACTATGGCTACACCTTC.

This clonotype was seen many times. The gene calls are TRBV27 and TRBJ1-2; possible D gene TRBD1, 6 bases. The CDR3 runs 15 residues. Per germline, CDR1 MNHEY and CDR2 SMNVEV (reference sequence). Trimming left V 8 bases short and J 4 bases short, with 20 bases between. The CDR3 coding sequence is TGTGCCAGCTTTGGTGGACAGTCCCCTGGCTATGGCTACACCTTC. Its protein product is CASFGGQSPGYGYTF.

Of note for this clonotype: An end of the junction differs from the germline gene, which may be a read error. The rearrangement links TRBV19 to TRBJ2-5, with D maybe TRBD1 (8 bases). CDR1 LNHDA and CDR2 SQIVND come from the germline V gene (reference sequence). The CDR3 loop spans 16 amino acids. This chain's CDR3 is CASSTGQGGIQVTQYF. In DNA form, the CDR3 reads TGTGCCAGTAGTACTGGACAGGGAGGGATTCAAGTGACCCAGTACTTC.

This clonotype was seen repeatedly, ten times or more. The rearrangement links TRBV20-1 to TRBJ2-1; the D gene is possibly TRBD2 (6 bases). The V end was cut by 5 bases, the J end by 10 bases, with 18 bases between. The CDR3 loop spans 13 amino acids. Looked up from germline, CDR1 is DFQATT and CDR2 is SNEGSKA (reference sequence). The CDR3 nucleotides are TGCAGTGCTCCGTGGGCGGGGAACCTGGAGCAGTTCTTC. Translating it yields CSAPWAGNLEQFF.

This chain connects TRBV9 to TRBJ1-1; possible D gene TRBD1, 6 bases. In germline, CDR1 is SGDLS, CDR2 YYNGEE. This CDR3 is 16 amino acids long. With 2 bases removed from V and 3 bases from J, the gap between germline ends came to 17 bases. The CDR3 protein is CASSVRPGEEDTEAFF. The CDR3 DNA reads TGTGCCAGCAGCGTCCGACCAGGGGAGGAGGACACTGAAGCTTTCTTT.

The V and J genes are TRBV4-1 and TRBJ2-5; tentative D call: TRBD1 (5 bases). The CDR3 loop spans 16 amino acids. V lost 0 bases and J lost 4, with 15 bases in between. Germline CDR1 MGHRA, CDR2 YSYEKL. As DNA, the CDR3 is TGCGCCAGCAGCCAAGAGCTTTTTACCAGGGCAGAGACCCAGTACTTC. This gives the protein CASSQELFTRAETQYF.

The gene calls are TRBV3-1 and TRBJ1-2; TRBD1 might be the D (5 bases). Germline values: CDR1 LGHDT, CDR2 YNNKEL (reference sequence). V was clipped by 6 bases and J by 3 bases, with 11 bases between them. CDR3 length: 13 residues. CDR3 coding DNA: TGTGCCAGCAGGCCTCAGGGAGACTATGGCTACACCTTC. It codes for CASRPQGDYGYTF.

The V call is TRBV12-3 or TRBV12-4, the J call TRBJ2-5; D is unclear. V lost 6 bases and J 0 bases, leaving 11 bases between the germline ends. This CDR3 region has 14 residues. CDR3: CASSSSTDQETQYF. CDR3 nucleotide sequence: TGTGCCAGCAGCTCATCGACGGACCAAGAGACCCAGTACTTC.

The V and J genes are TRBV11-1 and TRBJ2-7; TRBD2 agrees at 9 bases. The germline gives CDR1 SGHAT, CDR2 FQDESV (reference sequence). The CDR3 spans 18 residues. Unmatched junction bases numbered 17, after V lost 4 bases and J lost 4 bases. The CDR3 sequence: CASSSAVGGRADGYEQYF. In DNA form, the CDR3 reads TGTGCCAGCAGCTCCGCTGTAGGCGGGAGGGCCGATGGGTACGAGCAGTACTTC.

The V and J genes are TRBV29-1 and TRBJ2-1; TRBD2 agrees at 7 bases. Germline trimming cut 6 bases from V and 4 bases from J; bases unmatched to any gene: 3. Germline CDR1 and CDR2: SQVTM and ANQGSEA. The CDR3 is 12 residues long. CDR3 residues: CSVGDYYNEQFF. The DNA for the CDR3 is TGCAGCGTCGGGGACTATTACAATGAGCAGTTCTTC.

The chain carries TRBV12-3 or TRBV12-4 and TRBJ2-2; 14 nucleotides line up with TRBD2. This CDR3 is built from 16 residues. V lost 4 bases and J lost 7; bases outside the gene matches: 5. The CDR3 is CASSSGLAGVGGELFF. The CDR3 DNA follows: TGTGCCAGCAGTTCGGGACTAGCGGGAGTGGGCGGGGAGCTGTTTTTT.

The chain links TRBV3-1 to TRBJ2-4; D is uncertain. Germline lookup yields CDR1 LGHDT and CDR2 YNNKEL (reference sequence). CDR3 size: 15 residues. V lost 2 bases to trimming and J lost 0 bases, with 8 bases between them. The CDR3 bases are TGTGCCAGCAGCCAATCACAGCTAGCCAAAAACATTCAGTACTTC. Its translation is CASSQSQLAKNIQYF. Full variable domain (rest looked up from reference TRBV3-1 and TRBJ2-4): DTAVSQTPKYLVTQMGNDKSIKCEQNLGHDTMYWYKQDSKKFLKIMFSYNNKELIINETVPNRFSPKSPDKAHLNLHINSLELGDSAVYFCASSQSQLAKNIQYFGAGTRLSVL.

This clonotype has a handful of counts. The chain carries TRBV5-6 and TRBJ2-2, with 8 bases lining up with TRBD2. Trimming removed 0 bases from V and 3 bases from J; junction bases left unmatched: 7. This CDR3 has 17 residues. The germline CDR1 and CDR2 sequences are SGHDT and YYEEEE. CDR3 residues: CASSLAGSGSYTGELFF. DNA for the CDR3: TGTGCCAGCAGCTTGGCCGGGAGCGGGAGCTACACCGGGGAGCTGTTTTTT. The whole variable domain, remainder taken from reference TRBV5-6 and TRBJ2-2, is DAGVTQSPTHLIKTRGQQVTLRCSPKSGHDTVSWYQQALGQGPQFIFQYYEEEERQRGNFPDRFSGHQFPNYSSELNVNALLLGDSALYLCASSLAGSGSYTGELFFGEGSRLTVL.

The chain is built from TRBV11-2 and TRBJ2-7; D possibly corresponds to TRBD2 (5 bases). CDR1 is SGHAT and CDR2 is FQNNGV in the germline V gene. Trimming stripped 4 bases from V and 3 bases from J, with 16 bases between. CDR3 length: 15 amino acids. The CDR3 loop is CASSSGAVFNYEQYF. Written as DNA, the CDR3 is TGTGCCAGCAGCTCCGGAGCGGTCTTCAACTACGAGCAGTACTTC.